A single sample is the source of the 15 T cell receptor beta chains below, sequenced in a study of identical twins. MiXCR, applied by TCRdb to the 5' RACE reads, yields one record per CDR3 protein. The sample includes about 530,000 distinct CDR3 sequences, around 15% of them seen just once. Separately, the same data were catalogued under a study of yellow fever vaccine responses in identical twins.

Material: CD4+ T cells sorted from blood. The receptors were sampled from a woman aged 18-29 years in good health.

This clonotype was found a few times. V usage is TRBV29-1 and J usage is TRBJ2-1; perhaps TRBD2 as D (6 bases). The CDR3 is made up of 17 amino acids. V shed 2 bases and J shed 0 bases, with 17 bases lying between them. Germline lookup yields CDR1 SQVTM and CDR2 ANQGSEA. CDR3 loop: CSVEWVGSGSSYNEQFF. CDR3 bases: TGCAGCGTTGAATGGGTAGGTAGCGGCAGCTCCTACAATGAGCAGTTCTTC.

This clonotype was detected a few times. For the CDR3, the DNA is TGTGCCAGCAGTGGGAAGAGACCCGGCTATGGCTACACCTTC. The encoded protein is CASSGKRPGYGYTF. The chain has TRBV6-2 or TRBV6-3 and TRBJ1-2, with D uncertain. The germline CDR1 and CDR2 sequences are MNHEY and SVGEGT. The length of the CDR3 is 14 residues. Trimming shortened V by 5 bases and J by 4 bases, and 14 bases separated the two germline ends.

This clonotype has a handful of counts. The chain couples TRBV7-6 to TRBJ2-7; 7 bases fit TRBD2. There are 16 residues in the CDR3. Germline lookup yields CDR1 SGHVS and CDR2 FNYEAQ. Unmatched junction bases numbered 12, after V lost 1 base and J lost 6 bases. The CDR3: CASSLVGGEGPSEQYF. CDR3 nucleotides: TGTGCCAGCAGCTTAGTGGGAGGGGAGGGCCCCAGCGAGCAGTACTTC.

This clonotype has just a few counts. The genes are TRBV5-1 and TRBJ1-1, with 9 positions matching TRBD1. The CDR3 extends over 15 amino acids. V dropped 4 bases and J dropped 5; count of bases not matched to a gene: 9. Germline assignment: CDR1 SGHRS and CDR2 YFSETQ. The CDR3 DNA follows: TGCGCCAGCAGCATATCGACAGGGGGTCGAACTGAAGCTTTCTTT. Translation: CASSISTGGRTEAFF. The full variable domain, its missing parts supplied by reference TRBV5-1 and TRBJ1-1, is KAGVTQTPRYLIKTRGQQVTLSCSPISGHRSVSWYQQTPGQGLQFLFEYFSETQRNKGNFPGRFSGRQFSNSRSEMNVSTLELGDSALYLCASSISTGGRTEAFFGQGTRLTVV.

V and J are TRBV6-1 and TRBJ1-6; D remains unclear. Trimming took off 10 bases at V and 2 bases at J, with 12 bases between the two ends. The CDR3 consists of 14 residues. The germline V gene encodes CDR1 MNHNS and CDR2 SASEGT. CDR3 protein: CATGKGPYNSPLHF. In nucleotides, the CDR3 is TGTGCCACGGGAAAAGGACCCTATAATTCACCCCTCCACTTT.

The J gene is TRBJ2-6, the V gene TRBV27; D is uncertain. Germline V lookup: CDR1 MNHEY, CDR2 SMNVEV (reference sequence). The V end was cut by 2 bases, the J end by 0 bases, with 5 bases between. The CDR3 has 15 residues. The CDR3 DNA follows: TGTGCCAGCAGTTTAAAGGGCTCTGGGGCCAACGTCCTGACTTTC. Amino acid sequence: CASSLKGSGANVLTF. Full variable domain (remainder filled in from reference TRBV27 and TRBJ2-6): EAQVTQNPRYLITVTGKKLTVTCSQNMNHEYMSWYRQDPGLGLRQIYYSMNVEVTDKGDVPEGYKVSRKEKRNFPLILESPSPNQTSLYFCASSLKGSGANVLTFGAGSRLTVL.

The chain employs TRBV29-1 and TRBJ2-1; D possibly matches TRBD1 or TRBD2 (5 bases each). Germline V gene sequence: CDR1 SQVTM, CDR2 ANQGSEA. V was shortened by 3 bases and J by 7 bases, with 10 bases between the two germline ends. This CDR3 comprises 12 residues. The CDR3 region has the DNA TGCAGCGTTGAGGACTGGGGGAATGAGCAGTTCTTC. Translation: CSVEDWGNEQFF.

This clonotype was detected a few times. The chain joins TRBV3-1 to TRBJ1-2; D not resolved. This CDR3 is built from 15 residues. V was pared by 0 bases and J by 6 bases, with 14 bases between. CDR1 and CDR2 (germline): LGHDT, YNNKEL (reference sequence). DNA of the CDR3: TGTGCCAGCAGCCAAGATCGGAACAGAGGGCATGGCTACACCTTC. Protein: CASSQDRNRGHGYTF. The entire variable domain, with the rest obtained from reference TRBV3-1 and TRBJ1-2, is as follows: DTAVSQTPKYLVTQMGNDKSIKCEQNLGHDTMYWYKQDSKKFLKIMFSYNNKELIINETVPNRFSPKSPDKAHLNLHINSLELGDSAVYFCASSQDRNRGHGYTFGSGTRLTVV.

The gene calls are TRBV7-9 and TRBJ1-3; D is possibly TRBD1 (5 bases). V lost 2 bases, J lost 1 base, and 9 bases lay in between. Germline V gives CDR1 SEHNR, CDR2 FQNEAQ (reference sequence). The length of the CDR3 is 15 residues. CDR3 sequence reads: CASSLTRGSGNTIYF. The CDR3 DNA reads TGTGCCAGCAGCTTAACTCGGGGGTCTGGAAACACCATATATTTT.

V is TRBV10-3 and J is TRBJ2-6, with TRBD2 matching 11 bases. In germline, CDR1 is ENHRY, CDR2 SYGVKD. V was clipped by 8 bases and J by 5 bases; unmatched bases: 8. The length of the CDR3 is 16 residues. Written as DNA, the CDR3 is TGTGCCATCTCGACTAGCGGGGATTCGAGGGCCAACGTCCTGACTTTC. Protein product: CAISTSGDSRANVLTF.

In its sample, this clonotype was seen many times. The V and J genes are TRBV11-2 and TRBJ2-2, with D tentatively TRBD1 or TRBD2 (6 bases each). In germline, CDR1 is SGHAT, CDR2 FQNNGV. The CDR3 runs to 18 residues. V dropped 1 base and J dropped 3 bases, with 18 bases sitting between them. DNA for the CDR3: TGTGCCAGCAGCTTAGGGTTGGGGGGCCTCCCCTACACCGGGGAGCTGTTTTTT. Its translation: CASSLGLGGLPYTGELFF. The full variable domain, its missing parts supplied by reference TRBV11-2 and TRBJ2-2, is EAGVAQSPRYKIIEKRQSVAFWCNPISGHATLYWYQQILGQGPKLLIQFQNNGVVDDSQLPKDRFSAERLKGVDSTLKIQPAKLEDSAVYLCASSLGLGGLPYTGELFFGEGSRLTVL.

There are a few counts of this clonotype. The V and J genes are TRBV15 and TRBJ2-7, with D possibly being TRBD1 (6 bases). The CDR3 contains 15 residues. In germline, CDR1 is LNHNV, CDR2 YYDKDF (reference sequence). Between the trimmed V and J ends, which lost 6 bases and 0 bases, there was a span of 15 bases. CDR3 in DNA: TGTGCCACCAGACTGGACAGAATCAGCTCCTACGAGCAGTACGTC. This codes for CATRLDRISSYEQYV.

This clonotype has more than one count but fewer than ten. V gene TRBV6-5 combines with J gene TRBJ2-5; 7 bases fit TRBD1. The germline V gene encodes CDR1 MNHEY and CDR2 SVGAGI. Trimming removed 4 bases from V and 2 bases from J; junction bases left unmatched: 7. This CDR3 has 15 residues. Written as DNA, the CDR3 is TGTGCCAGCAGTTGGACCCGGGACAGTCAAGAGACCCAGTACTTC. This sequence encodes CASSWTRDSQETQYF.

V and J are TRBV6-1 and TRBJ1-2; TRBD1 matches at 7 bases. V was clipped by 7 bases and J by 2 bases; unmatched bases: 10. In germline, CDR1 is MNHNS, CDR2 SASEGT. The CDR3 is 15 amino acids. The CDR3 region has the DNA TGTGCCAGCATATCCAGGGGGAAAAAGAACTATGGCTACACCTTC. Encoded protein: CASISRGKKNYGYTF.

This chain joins TRBV7-9 and TRBJ2-1; D not resolved. The V gene lost 5 bases and the J gene lost 0 bases, with 11 bases spanning the gap. Germline values: CDR1 SEHNR, CDR2 FQNEAQ (reference sequence). The CDR3 contains 15 residues. CDR3 sequence reads: CASSAFMSSYNEQFF. The DNA for the CDR3 is TGTGCCAGCAGCGCCTTTATGAGCTCCTACAATGAGCAGTTCTTC.